Listed here is a single T cell receptor (beta chain). This specimen comes from a study of blood T cell repertoires in COVID-19. Study context: T cells, B-cell-depleted T cells, or PBMCs provided the cDNA or gDNA that served as material.

Under the authors' procedure: Researchers report that nucleated cell counts were estimated from reference gene primer amplification. Assay: immunoSEQ multiplex PCR; the TCRdb copy retains only in-frame clones and omits some. Clonal size and the V and J genes are those of that table, whereas D and trimming came from the DNA. This sample yields roughly 300,000 clones, of which just over 90% are seen a single time; 2.2% belongs to the top ten. Germline V gene lookup returns CDR1 SGHRS and CDR2 YFSETQ. V was pared by 3 bases and J by 0 bases, with 12 bases between. The CDR3 consists of 15 residues. Seattle's enrolled individuals joined amid active infection and were then monitored longitudinally.

The material sequenced was peripheral blood. V is TRBV5-1 and J is TRBJ2-5, with D tentatively TRBD2 (6 bases). The clonotype originates from a woman in her twenties or thirties with COVID-19, enrolled during active disease. The CDR3 nucleotides read TGCGCCAGCAGCTGGGCTAGCGATGACCAAGAGACCCAGTACTTC. This codes for CASSWASDDQETQYF.